The 24 T cell receptor beta chains presented below share a single source sample, sequenced in a study of Tregs in tolerant kidney transplant recipients. Here immunoSEQ multiplex PCR was the method, and the copy in TCRdb shows in-frame clones only, minus some. The table has fewer than 80,000 clones, roughly 98% seen once. The sequencing used CD4+ T cells from blood, collected before the transplant. These receptors were collected from a human donor who received a combined kidney and bone marrow transplant.

The J gene is TRBJ1-6, the V gene TRBV27, with 8 bases matching TRBD1. This CDR3 comprises 15 residues. Germline lookup yields CDR1 MNHEY and CDR2 SMNVEV (reference sequence). V was clipped by 6 bases and J by 7 bases; unmatched bases: 8. In nucleotides, the CDR3 is TGTGCCAGCAGACCTTCGGACAGGGACAATTCACCCCTCCACTTT. As protein: CASRPSDRDNSPLHF.

The chain employs TRBV28 and TRBJ1-5; D perhaps matches TRBD1 (5 bases). The V end was cut by 6 bases, the J end by 6 bases, with 9 bases between. Germline V gene sequence: CDR1 MDHEN, CDR2 SYDVKM. This CDR3 comprises 12 residues. CDR3 nucleotides: TGTGCCAGCAGCGGGGGGGGTCAGCCCCAGCATTTT. Translating gives CASSGGGQPQHF. Full variable domain (outside the CDR3, taken from reference TRBV28 and TRBJ1-5): DVKVTQSSRYLVKRTGEKVFLECVQDMDHENMFWYRQDPGLGLRLIYFSYDVKMKEKGDIPEGYSVSREKKERFSLILESASTNQTSMYLCASSGGGQPQHFGDGTRLSIL.

The chain has TRBV28 and TRBJ1-2; TRBD1 aligns across 11 bases. The CDR3 runs to 14 residues. The germline gives CDR1 MDHEN, CDR2 SYDVKM. The V and J ends lost 8 bases and 4 bases, in that order; junction bases with no gene match: 6. CDR3 DNA sequence: TGTGCCAGCGTTCCCGGGACAGGGGGCTATGGCTACACCTTC. The encoded protein is CASVPGTGGYGYTF.

The chain carries TRBV10-3 and TRBJ2-7; maybe TRBD1 (6 bases). V lost 7 bases, J lost 1 base, and 11 bases lay in between. This CDR3 region has 13 residues. Germline V gene data show CDR1 as ENHRY and CDR2 as SYGVKD. The CDR3, as DNA: TGTGCCATCAAAGGGGGACCTTCCTACGAGCAGTACTTC. This gives the protein CAIKGGPSYEQYF.

The chain recombines TRBV5-1 with TRBJ1-1; 9 nucleotides match TRBD1. CDR1 is SGHRS, CDR2 YFSETQ, per germline. V shed 3 bases and J 10 bases; nucleotides not matched to a gene: 7. The length of the CDR3 is 13 residues. This CDR3 reads CASSSTGGWGAFF. The CDR3 bases are TGCGCCAGCAGCTCTACAGGGGGCTGGGGAGCTTTCTTT.

The rearrangement links TRBV5-5 to TRBJ2-5, with D possibly TRBD2 on 6 matching bases. Trimming took off 3 bases at V and 5 bases at J, with 20 bases between the two ends. The CDR3 contains 16 residues. Germline loops: CDR1 SGHKS, CDR2 YYEKEE (reference sequence). The CDR3 sequence is CASSSLSGGHGETQYF. CDR3 coding DNA: TGTGCCAGCAGCTCTTTGTCCGGGGGTCATGGGGAGACCCAGTACTTC.

The CDR3 loop reads CASGRTGGFSGELFF. CDR3 nucleotides: TGTGCCAGCGGTAGGACAGGGGGCTTTTCCGGGGAGCTGTTTTTT. V usage is TRBV9 and J usage is TRBJ2-2; 11 bases fit TRBD1. CDR1 and CDR2 from the germline V gene are SGDLS and YYNGEE. The trim removed 7 bases at V and 6 bases at J, leaving 8 bases unmatched. The CDR3 sequence is 15 residues long.

The V and J genes are TRBV10-3 and TRBJ2-2; 8 bases agree with TRBD2. The CDR3 has 15 residues. CDR1 ENHRY and CDR2 SYGVKD come from the germline V gene. The V gene end was trimmed by 6 bases and the J gene end by 0 bases; junction bases not matched to a gene: 3. CDR3 DNA sequence: TGTGCCATCAGCCCTAGCGGGCCGAACACCGGGGAGCTGTTTTTT. It yields the protein CAISPSGPNTGELFF.

V usage is TRBV9 and J usage is TRBJ2-2; 7 bases agree with TRBD2. CDR1 is SGDLS and CDR2 is YYNGEE in the germline V gene. The length of the CDR3 is 16 residues. V shed 2 bases, J shed 4 bases, and the junction held 8 bases outside the gene matches. The CDR3 spells CASSVGPGGSTGELFF. The CDR3 nucleotides read TGTGCCAGCAGCGTGGGACCGGGAGGAAGCACCGGGGAGCTGTTTTTT.

The genes are TRBV30 and TRBJ2-7, with 7 bases lining up with TRBD2. Trimming took 0 bases from V and 6 from J; bases not matched to a gene: 5. Germline CDR1 and CDR2: GTSNPN and SVGIG (reference sequence). The CDR3 sequence is 13 residues long. This CDR3 reads CAWSVDSGAEQYF. The CDR3 DNA reads TGTGCCTGGAGTGTAGACAGCGGGGCCGAGCAGTACTTC.

The rearrangement uses TRBV7-2 and TRBJ1-2; D uncertain. The CDR3 runs 14 residues. The V end lost 4 bases, the J end lost 4 bases, and 13 bases lay between the germline ends. Germline loops: CDR1 SGHTA, CDR2 FQGNSA. In DNA form, the CDR3 reads TGTGCCAGCAGCTCGACCCCTCGGGGCTATGGCTACACCTTC. Translated, it gives CASSSTPRGYGYTF.

This clone showed up just once. The genes are TRBV7-3 and TRBJ2-5, with 9 bases matching TRBD2. Germline CDR1 reads SGHTA; CDR2 reads FQGTGA. The CDR3 loop spans 15 amino acids. V lost 5 bases, J lost 1 base, and 5 bases stayed unmatched. CDR3 region: CASSPGLALQETQYF. The CDR3 coding sequence is TGTGCCAGCAGCCCGGGACTAGCCCTCCAAGAGACCCAGTACTTC. Full variable domain (outside the CDR3, taken from reference TRBV7-3 and TRBJ2-5): GAGVSQTPSNKVTEKGKYVELRCDPISGHTALYWYRQSLGQGPEFLIYFQGTGAADDSGLPNDRFFAVRPEGSVSTLKIQRTERGDSAVYLCASSPGLALQETQYFGPGTRLLVL.

This chain connects TRBV28 to TRBJ1-1, with D possibly being TRBD1 (5 bases). The V gene's germline CDR1 is MDHEN and CDR2 SYDVKM. Trimming shortened V by 4 bases and J by 5 bases, and 17 bases separated the two germline ends. The CDR3 has 15 amino acids. The CDR3 DNA sequence: TGTGCCAGCAGTTCCCATGGGGGGGACGGGACTGAAGCTTTCTTT. Amino acid sequence: CASSSHGGDGTEAFF.

V gene TRBV19 combines with J gene TRBJ2-7; 8 positions agree with TRBD1. This CDR3 is built from 17 residues. V lost 3 bases, J lost 3 bases, and 13 bases stayed unmatched. Germline V lookup: CDR1 LNHDA, CDR2 SQIVND (reference sequence). The CDR3 nucleotides read TGTGCCAGTAGTATCGGGGACAGGCCCGTAGGAGTCTACGAGCAGTACTTC. The encoded protein is CASSIGDRPVGVYEQYF.

This sequence joins TRBV28 and TRBJ1-5, with D unresolved. The V and J ends lost 10 bases and 3 bases respectively, with 13 bases between them. The CDR3 spans 13 residues. Germline CDR1 is MDHEN and CDR2 is SYDVKM. The CDR3 spells CATSRRDNQPQHF. CDR3 DNA sequence: TGTGCCACCTCGAGACGGGACAATCAGCCCCAGCATTTT.

The CDR3 sequence is CAWSDGASTDTQYF. The DNA of the CDR3 is TGTGCCTGGAGTGATGGGGCTAGCACAGATACGCAGTATTTT. The chain recombines TRBV30 with TRBJ2-3; the D gene is possibly TRBD1 (5 bases). The CDR3 length is 14 residues. V was clipped by 1 base and J by 0 bases, with 8 bases between them. In germline, CDR1 is GTSNPN, CDR2 SVGIG (reference sequence).

The rearrangement uses TRBV29-1 and TRBJ1-5; possible D gene TRBD1, 6 bases. Between the trimmed V and J ends, which lost 7 bases and 0 bases, there was a span of 13 bases. Germline V gives CDR1 SQVTM, CDR2 ANQGSEA. CDR3 length: 14 amino acids. CDR3 in DNA: TGCAGCGCCGTCACAGGGCTTAGCAATCAGCCCCAGCATTTT. Translated: CSAVTGLSNQPQHF. Together with reference TRBV29-1 and TRBJ1-5, the CDR3 gives the full variable domain: SAVISQKPSRDICQRGTSLTIQCQVDSQVTMMFWYRQQPGQSLTLIATANQGSEATYESGFVIDKFPISRPNLTFSTLTVSNMSPEDSSIYLCSAVTGLSNQPQHFGDGTRLSIL.

The genes are TRBV7-9 and TRBJ2-7, with 10 positions matching TRBD2. CDR3 length equals 16 residues. Germline V CDR1 and CDR2: SEHNR, FQNEAQ (reference sequence). Unmatched junction bases numbered 6, after V lost 1 base and J lost 3 bases. CDR3 region: CASSLGVSGGFYEQYF. The DNA of the CDR3 is TGTGCCAGCAGCTTAGGTGTTAGCGGGGGGTTCTACGAGCAGTACTTC.

The chain joins TRBV4-3 to TRBJ1-1, with 8 positions matching TRBD1. Germline V CDR1 and CDR2: LGHNA, YSLEER. J was trimmed by 11 bases and V by 1 base; bases with no gene match: 12. The CDR3 totals 15 residues. For the CDR3, the DNA is TGCGCCAGCAGCCAAGGAGGCCCGGACAGGGCGGGCGCTTTCTTT. Translated: CASSQGGPDRAGAFF.

This clone was counted once. The V call is TRBV5-1, the J call TRBJ2-7, with a possible D match to TRBD2 (5 bases). Germline CDR1 SGHRS, CDR2 YFSETQ. Trimming shortened V by 4 bases and J by 0 bases, and 14 bases separated the two germline ends. This CDR3 contains 15 residues. CDR3 loop: CASSLERRDSYEQYF. CDR3 nucleotides: TGCGCCAGCAGCCTCGAAAGACGGGACTCCTACGAGCAGTACTTC. Complete variable domain (other parts from reference TRBV5-1 and TRBJ2-7): KAGVTQTPRYLIKTRGQQVTLSCSPISGHRSVSWYQQTPGQGLQFLFEYFSETQRNKGNFPGRFSGRQFSNSRSEMNVSTLELGDSALYLCASSLERRDSYEQYFGPGTRLTVT.

The CDR3 sequence is CASSGEAGGHGDTQYF. In nucleotides, the CDR3 is TGTGCCAGCAGTGGGGAAGCGGGGGGGCATGGAGATACGCAGTATTTT. The chain uses TRBV6-4 and TRBJ2-3; 10 bases are a match to TRBD2. This CDR3 spans 16 amino acids. Per the germline V gene, CDR1 is MRHNA and CDR2 is SNTAGT. Trimming removed 4 bases from V and 5 bases from J; junction bases left unmatched: 9.

Written as DNA, the CDR3 is TGTGCCAGCAGCCAAGTGACTAGCGGGTATACCTACGAGCAGTACTTC. Its translation is CASSQVTSGYTYEQYF. V gene TRBV4-2 combines with J gene TRBJ2-7; TRBD2 matches at 10 bases. The trim removed 1 base at V and 2 bases at J, leaving 5 bases unmatched. CDR3 length: 16 amino acids. Germline values: CDR1 LGHNA, CDR2 YNFKEQ.

This chain links TRBV19 with TRBJ1-1; D is unclear. The CDR3 spans 13 residues. Germline V gene data show CDR1 as LNHDA and CDR2 as SQIVND (reference sequence). Trimming removed 5 bases from V and 5 bases from J, with 12 bases in between. The CDR3 here is CASSPERRTEAFF. The CDR3 DNA sequence: TGTGCCAGTAGTCCGGAGCGGAGGACTGAAGCTTTCTTT.

The genes are TRBV2 and TRBJ1-4, with D perhaps matching TRBD1 (6 bases). Germline CDR1 and CDR2: SNHLY and FYNNEI. V lost 6 bases and J 14 bases, leaving 16 bases between the germline ends. This CDR3 has 12 residues. The DNA for the CDR3 is TGTGCCAGCAGGTTGGGAACAGGGTTTCTGTTTTTT. It specifies CASRLGTGFLFF. Drawing the rest from reference TRBV2 and TRBJ1-4, the complete variable domain is EPEVTQTPSHQVTQMGQEVILRCVPISNHLYFYWYRQILGQKVEFLVSFYNNEISEKSEIFDDQFSVERPDGSNFTLKIRSTKLEDSAMYFCASRLGTGFLFFGSGTQLSVL.